This TCR beta chain is from a study of human T cells and chemical hapten exposure. TCRdb re-derived calls from the RACE reads in MiXCR, one entry per CDR3 protein. This table has over 300,000 distinct CDR3 sequences, 5% to 6.5% appearing once. This clonotype has a handful of counts. There are 16 residues in the CDR3. Time point in this sample: pre-sensitization, week 0. The treatment was: therapeutic diphenylcyclopropenone sensitization with weekly scalp DPC. Each donor was an alopecia patient between 18 and 70 years of age who qualified for DPC. The clonotype was recovered from a woman between 50 and 59 years old with alopecia areata. Some clones in this sample may be carry-over from other donors' samples. The V call is TRBV1, the J call TRBJ2-6; no check of the table's D call, TRBD2, against the DNA was made. TRBV1 is flagged as a pseudogene. Sample: whole blood, taken in connection with sensitization to the hapten diphenylcyclopropenone (DPC). For the CDR3, the DNA is TGCACCAGCAGCCCCGATCATCTAGCGGAGGCCAACGTCCTGACTTTC. Encoded protein: CTSSPDHLAEANVLTF.